This TCR beta chain was sequenced in a study of shared clonotypes between healthy human individuals. Turning to this clone: Its specificity is not known. The same CDR3 can be traced to other DNA sequences in this sample.

Findings of the study overall: Tissue TCR repertoires likely differ from these blood-only repertoires.

It was on ten immunoSEQ deep assay plates that unsorted PBMC DNA was sequenced. Clones were read by immunoSEQ multiplex PCR, and TCRdb kept only the in-frame ones, dropping some. Altogether about 480,000 clones are present, about four fifths being singletons, with the ten largest covering 10% to 15%. Per the germline V gene, CDR1 is SGHRS and CDR2 is YFSETQ. Losses at the gene ends were 4 bases for V and 6 bases for J; bases not matched to a gene: 5. The CDR3 extends over 13 amino acids. The source is a woman between 40 and 55 years old in good health. Some clones in this sample may be carry-over from other donors' samples. Sequenced: PBMCs. The V and J genes are TRBV5-1 and TRBJ1-2; the match to TRBD1 covers 8 bases. In DNA, the CDR3 is TGCGCCAGCAGCCCCGGACAGGGACATGGCTACACCTTC. It encodes CASSPGQGHGYTF.